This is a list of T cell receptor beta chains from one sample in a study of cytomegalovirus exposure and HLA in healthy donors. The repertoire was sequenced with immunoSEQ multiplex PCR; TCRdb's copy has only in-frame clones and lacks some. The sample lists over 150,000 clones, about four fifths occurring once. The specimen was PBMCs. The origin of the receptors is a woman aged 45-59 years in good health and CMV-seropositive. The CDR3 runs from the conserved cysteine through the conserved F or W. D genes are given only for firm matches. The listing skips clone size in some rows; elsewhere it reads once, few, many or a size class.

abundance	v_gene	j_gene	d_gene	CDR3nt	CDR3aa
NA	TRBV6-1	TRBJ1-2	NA	TGTGCCAGCAGAGAACAGGGTTATGATGGCTACACCTTC	CASREQGYDGYTF
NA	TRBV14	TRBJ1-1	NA	TGTGCCAGCAGCTCGTACACTGAAGCTTTCTTT	CASSSYTEAFF
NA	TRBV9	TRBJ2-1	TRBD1	TGTGCCAGCAACAATGGACAGGGGGCAGGTGAGCAGTTCTTC	CASNNGQGAGEQFF
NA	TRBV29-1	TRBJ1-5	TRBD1	TGCAGCGTGGGGGACAGGGCCAATCAGCCCCAGCATTTT	CSVGDRANQPQHF
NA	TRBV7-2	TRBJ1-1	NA	TGTGCCAGCAGCTTAGGTCGGAACACTGAAGCTTTCTTT	CASSLGRNTEAFF
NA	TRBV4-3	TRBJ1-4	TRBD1	TGCGCCAGCAGCCAAGATTACCAAGGGGGCTGGGGTGAAAAACTGTTTTTT	CASSQDYQGGWGEKLFF
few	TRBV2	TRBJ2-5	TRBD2	TGTGCCAGCAGTGGGATTAGCGGGGGTGAAGAGACCCAGTACTTC	CASSGISGGEETQYF
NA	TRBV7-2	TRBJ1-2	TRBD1	TGTGCCAGCAGCATACGGGGACAGTTGTTTAGTAACTATGGCTACACCTTC	CASSIRGQLFSNYGYTF
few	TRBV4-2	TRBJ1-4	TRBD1	TGTGCCAGCAGCCAAGGAGGTAACAGGGGAAATGAAAAACTGTTTTTT	CASSQGGNRGNEKLFF
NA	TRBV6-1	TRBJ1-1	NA	TGTGCCAGCAATCCCTTAACAGGGTGGAGTAGAGAAGCTTTCTTT	CASNPLTGWSREAFF
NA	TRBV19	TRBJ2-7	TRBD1	TGTGCCAGTAGTGCTCGACAGGGAGTCCCCTCCTACGAGCAGTACTTC	CASSARQGVPSYEQYF
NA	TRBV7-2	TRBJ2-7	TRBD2	TGTGCCAGCAGCTCCCGCATGGGGGGGGAGCAGTACTTC	CASSSRMGGEQYF
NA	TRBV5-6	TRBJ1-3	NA	TGTGCCAGCAGCGCCTCAACCCGCGGGGGGGGAAACACCATATATTTT	CASSASTRGGGNTIYF
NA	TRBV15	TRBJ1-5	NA	TGTGCCACCAGCAGTTCAGGAAATCAGCCCCAGCATTTT	CATSSSGNQPQHF
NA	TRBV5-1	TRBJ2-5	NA	TGCGCCAGCAGCACACAGGGTGGGGAGACCCAGTACTTC	CASSTQGGETQYF
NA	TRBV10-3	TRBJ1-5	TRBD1	TGTGCCATCAGTGAGAAGGGGGCGGGTCAGCCCCAGCATTTT	CAISEKGAGQPQHF
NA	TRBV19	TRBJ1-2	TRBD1	TGTGCCAGTAGTCGAAGGGGACAGACTTATGGCTACACCTTC	CASSRRGQTYGYTF
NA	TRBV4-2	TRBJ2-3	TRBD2	TGTGCCAGCAGCCAGGCTCCGATAGCGGGGGTTGGAGATACGCAGTATTTT	CASSQAPIAGVGDTQYF
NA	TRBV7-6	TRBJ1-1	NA	TGTGCCAGCAGCTTAGTAGAGGGGAACACTGAAGCTTTCTTT	CASSLVEGNTEAFF
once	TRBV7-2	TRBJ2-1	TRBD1	TGTGCCAGCAGCTCCCCCGGGACAGGGAAAAATGAGCAGTTCTTC	CASSSPGTGKNEQFF
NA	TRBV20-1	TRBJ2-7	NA	TGCAGTGCCCTTGAGGGCTACGAGCAGTACTTC	CSALEGYEQYF
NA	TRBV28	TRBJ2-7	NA	TGTGCCAGCAGCCCGACAGGCTCCTACGAGCAGTACTTC	CASSPTGSYEQYF
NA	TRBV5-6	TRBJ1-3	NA	TGTGCCAGCAGCTCTTTGTCAGGGCGCGGAAACACCATATATTTT	CASSSLSGRGNTIYF